This T cell receptor (beta chain) derives from a study of blood T cell repertoires in COVID-19. Looking at the study overall: COVID-19 samples collected from the United States, Italy and Spain covered acute and convalescent phases. PBMCs, B-cell-depleted T cells, or T cells were the source of the cDNA or gDNA that made up the material.

CDR3 size: 16 residues. Trimming cost V 3 bases and J 2 bases, with 15 bases left between them. CDR1 SGHTA and CDR2 FQGNSA come from the germline V gene. In the study's own analysis: By means of reference gene primer amplification, nucleated cell counts were estimated. TCRdb's table, derived via immunoSEQ multiplex PCR, lists solely in-frame clones and lacks some. That table supplies the V and J calls and clone size; D and trimming were determined from the DNA. The data hold around 3,000 clones, with 90% to 95% observed a single time. The receptor was derived from a human donor in a cohort sampled during active COVID-19. This chain connects TRBV7-2 to TRBJ2-3, with D possibly being TRBD1 (6 bases). Sequencing used peripheral blood. CDR3 DNA: TGTGCCAGCAGCTTGGGACACCAACGGCACACAGATACGCAGTATTTT. Its protein product is CASSLGHQRHTDTQYF.